Listed here are 7 T cell receptor beta chains from one sample, sequenced in a study of CXCR3 chemokines and chemotherapy response in bladder cancer. TCRdb reanalysed the PCR reads using MiXCR and keeps one entry per CDR3 protein. The sample shows 8,600 or so distinct CDR3 sequences, roughly 23% of them seen only once. Sample acquisition took place from a patient whose treatment included neoadjuvant chemotherapy. The receptors shown here come from a human donor with bladder cancer that did not respond to neoadjuvant chemotherapy.

The chain links TRBV6-2 or TRBV6-3 to TRBJ1-1; TRBD1 is a possible D gene (6 bases). The CDR3 totals 15 residues. Trimming took 5 bases from V and 2 from J, leaving 15 bases between them. The germline V gene has CDR1 MNHEY and CDR2 SVGEGT. CDR3 coding DNA: TGTGCCAGCAGTCGTACAGGGACCATTAACACTGAAGCTTTCTTT. This encodes CASSRTGTINTEAFF.

Judged by abundance, this clonotype is medium-sized. The chain carries TRBV7-2 and TRBJ1-2; perhaps TRBD1 as D (6 bases). The CDR3 length is 15 residues. V was trimmed by 7 bases and J by 7 bases, leaving 22 bases between them. CDR1 and CDR2 (germline): SGHTA, FQGNSA. The DNA for the CDR3 is TGTGCCAGCATCGGACAGTATGAAGGGTGGGGTGGCTACACCTTC. Amino acids: CASIGQYEGWGGYTF.

This clonotype has a count of ten or more. This rearrangement joins TRBV2 to TRBJ1-5; TRBD1 matches 8 bases. The CDR3 spans 15 residues. Looked up from germline, CDR1 is SNHLY and CDR2 is FYNNEI. Trimming cost V 2 bases and J 5 bases; bases outside gene matches: 5. The CDR3 bases are TGTGCCAGCAGTGAAAGGACAGGGCAACATCAGCCCCAGCATTTT. Its translation is CASSERTGQHQPQHF.

Comment on this clonotype: This likely traces to a read error, being one base from a far larger clone. The chain carries TRBV19 and TRBJ2-5, with D possibly being TRBD2 (6 bases). The CDR3 is 16 amino acids. Per germline, CDR1 LNHDA and CDR2 SQIVND (reference sequence). The germline V and J ends were trimmed by 5 bases and 11 bases, with 27 bases remaining between them. The CDR3 is CASSATGTLLDNEQYF. The CDR3 coding sequence is TGTGCCAGTAGTGCTACCGGGACTCTCCTAGACAATGAGCAGTACTTC.

This clonotype has at least ten counts. This chain links TRBV12-3 or TRBV12-4 with TRBJ1-5; D is undetermined. CDR3 length equals 13 residues. Trimming removed 6 bases from V and 4 bases from J, with 10 bases in between. CDR3 in DNA: TGTGCCAGCAGCAGGAGTCGAAATCAGCCCCAGCATTTT. It is translated as CASSRSRNQPQHF.

Worth noting for this clonotype: A far larger clone is a single base away, which makes a read error likely. The CDR3 DNA reads TGTGCCAGCAGCTTAGCGGAGACGGGATGGGGCAATTCACCTCTCCACTTT. It is translated as CASSLAETGWGNSPLHF. V is TRBV5-6 and J is TRBJ1-6, with D perhaps matching TRBD1 (5 bases). CDR1 SGHDT and CDR2 YYEEEE come from the germline V gene. This CDR3 is 17 amino acids long. Full variable domain (missing parts from reference TRBV5-6 and TRBJ1-6): DAGVTQSPTHLIKTRGQQVTLRCSPKSGHDTVSWYQQALGQGPQFIFQYYEEEERQRGNFPDRFSGHQFPNYSSELNVNALLLGDSALYLCASSLAETGWGNSPLHFGNGTRLTVT.

This clonotype is medium-sized (0.01 to 0.1%) within its sample. This CDR3 is CASSEGVGGRADTQYF. The CDR3 coding sequence is TGTGCCAGCAGTGAAGGTGTAGGGGGGCGGGCAGATACGCAGTATTTT. V usage is TRBV6-1 and J usage is TRBJ2-3; TRBD1 or TRBD2 may be the D gene (6 bases each). The V end lost 1 base, the J end lost 4 bases, and 15 bases lay between the germline ends. Germline CDR1 is MNHNS and CDR2 is SASEGT. This CDR3 region has 16 residues.